The 21 T cell receptor beta chains reported below all come from one sample, sequenced in a study of blood T cell repertoires in COVID-19. Sequencing used immunoSEQ multiplex PCR; TCRdb keeps in-frame clones, though not all of them. Of roughly 400,000 clones listed, 88% are singletons. The sample consisted of PBMCs or T cells enriched from blood (not recorded which). The receptors shown here come from a woman aged 18-29 years who had been exposed to COVID-19.

The V and J genes are TRBV20-1 and TRBJ2-5; the D is unclear. Trimming stripped 5 bases from V and 5 bases from J, with 9 bases between. This CDR3 has 11 amino acids. Germline assignment: CDR1 DFQATT and CDR2 SNEGSKA (reference sequence). This chain's CDR3 is CSADRAETQYF. The CDR3 DNA follows: TGCAGTGCTGATAGAGCGGAGACCCAGTACTTC.

This chain uses TRBV4-3 with TRBJ1-1; D is uncertain. The CDR3 is 14 residues long. Per the germline V gene, CDR1 is LGHNA and CDR2 is YSLEER. The V gene lost 1 base and the J gene lost 0 bases, with 6 bases spanning the gap. This CDR3 is CASSQGRLNTEAFF. Here the CDR3 DNA reads TGCGCCAGCAGCCAAGGGCGGTTGAACACTGAAGCTTTCTTT.

This clone was seen a handful of times. The chain employs TRBV6-2 or TRBV6-3 and TRBJ2-7, with TRBD1 matching 8 bases. This CDR3 is built from 14 residues. Germline V gene data show CDR1 as MNHEY and CDR2 as SVGEGT. The J segment lost 5 bases and the V segment lost 4 bases, leaving 7 bases of the junction unmatched. The CDR3 nucleotides read TGTGCCAGCAGTTTAAGGACAGGGCGAGACGAGCAGTACTTC. Its translation is CASSLRTGRDEQYF.

This chain uses TRBV6-1 with TRBJ1-5, with D possibly matching TRBD1 (5 bases). The CDR3 runs 16 residues. Germline V gene lookup returns CDR1 MNHNS and CDR2 SASEGT. Trimming pared 4 bases from V and 0 bases from J, leaving 13 bases between. Here the CDR3 reads CASSAFGTHSNQPQHF. The CDR3 bases are TGTGCCAGCAGTGCCTTCGGGACTCATAGCAATCAGCCCCAGCATTTT.

V is TRBV6-6 and J is TRBJ2-1; D is perhaps TRBD2 (5 bases). V was pared by 8 bases and J by 2 bases, with 13 bases between. The CDR3 is 14 residues long. Per the germline V gene, CDR1 is MNHNY and CDR2 is SVGAGI (reference sequence). CDR3 nucleotides: TGTGCCAGCGCTGTGTTGCGGGCCTACAATGAGCAGTTCTTC. This encodes CASAVLRAYNEQFF.

V gene TRBV7-2 combines with J gene TRBJ1-5; 8 bases map to TRBD1. Looked up from germline, CDR1 is SGHTA and CDR2 is FQGNSA. The junction had 5 bases not matched to a gene; V was cut back by 2 bases and J by 2 bases. CDR3 length: 16 amino acids. The CDR3 region is CASSLTPGQGNQPQHF. For the CDR3, the DNA is TGTGCCAGCAGCTTAACCCCGGGACAGGGCAATCAGCCCCAGCATTTT.

This chain uses TRBV6-2 or TRBV6-3 with TRBJ1-5; unclear D gene. Between the trimmed V and J ends, which lost 5 bases and 5 bases, there was a span of 13 bases. Germline CDR1 and CDR2: MNHEY and SVGEGT. The CDR3 consists of 14 residues. CDR3 bases: TGTGCCAGCAGTGGGGAGCGGGTTTATCAGCCCCAGCATTTT. Amino acids: CASSGERVYQPQHF.

CDR3 residues: CSADGQGKINTEAFF. CDR3 sequence (DNA): TGCAGCGCCGACGGACAGGGTAAAATTAACACTGAAGCTTTCTTT. The V and J genes are TRBV29-1 and TRBJ1-1, with 8 bases identical to TRBD1. V shed 7 bases, J shed 2 bases, and the junction held 12 bases outside the gene matches. The CDR3 extends over 15 amino acids. Germline V gives CDR1 SQVTM, CDR2 ANQGSEA.

This clone was recorded once. This sequence joins TRBV5-1 and TRBJ1-2, with D possibly matching TRBD1 (6 bases). The V gene's germline CDR1 is SGHRS and CDR2 YFSETQ. The V end was cut by 4 bases, the J end by 8 bases, with 24 bases between. CDR3 size: 16 residues. The chain's CDR3 is CASSLDIGQTLGGYTF. The DNA of the CDR3 is TGCGCCAGCAGCCTCGATATAGGACAGACCTTAGGGGGCTACACCTTC. Combining the CDR3 with reference TRBV5-1 and TRBJ1-2 gives the whole variable domain KAGVTQTPRYLIKTRGQQVTLSCSPISGHRSVSWYQQTPGQGLQFLFEYFSETQRNKGNFPGRFSGRQFSNSRSEMNVSTLELGDSALYLCASSLDIGQTLGGYTFGSGTRLTVV.

This clone was counted between two and nine times. The rearrangement uses TRBV9 and TRBJ1-2; TRBD1 aligns across 8 bases. The CDR3 spans 13 residues. The germline V gene has CDR1 SGDLS and CDR2 YYNGEE. The V segment lost 6 bases and the J segment 2 bases; nucleotides outside the gene matches: 3. The CDR3 DNA is TGTGCCAGCACGACAGGGGCCAACTATGGCTACACCTTC. It specifies CASTTGANYGYTF.

This sequence joins TRBV7-2 and TRBJ2-7; 14 nucleotides agree with TRBD2. Trimming at V came to 4 bases and at J to 6 bases, leaving 5 bases not matched to a gene. The CDR3 has 15 amino acids. Germline V gives CDR1 SGHTA, CDR2 FQGNSA. In DNA form, the CDR3 reads TGTGCCAGCAGCTGGGGACTAGCGGGAGAAGGCGAGCAGTACTTC. Residues: CASSWGLAGEGEQYF.

This chain links TRBV29-1 with TRBJ2-4, with 7 positions matching TRBD2. This CDR3 comprises 14 residues. Per the germline V gene, CDR1 is SQVTM and CDR2 is ANQGSEA. With 2 bases clipped from V and 9 bases from J, the junction kept 10 bases outside the gene matches. The CDR3 DNA sequence: TGCAGCGTTGAAAGCAGCGGGACGCGGGGCATTCAGTACTTC. Amino acid sequence: CSVESSGTRGIQYF.

As DNA, the CDR3 is TGTGCCTGGAGTTATCAGTATAGCAATCAGCCCCAGCATTTT. It encodes CAWSYQYSNQPQHF. This rearrangement joins TRBV30 to TRBJ1-5; the D is unclear. Between the trimmed V and J ends, which lost 2 bases and 0 bases, there was a span of 8 bases. The CDR3 runs 14 residues. The germline gives CDR1 GTSNPN, CDR2 SVGIG (reference sequence).

The J gene is TRBJ1-6, the V gene TRBV19, with 9 positions matching TRBD1. This CDR3 contains 15 residues. CDR1 is LNHDA, CDR2 SQIVND, per germline (reference sequence). With V trimmed by 10 bases and J by 5 bases, 9 bases remained unmatched. CDR3 sequence reads: CATRGQGLDNSPLHF. In DNA form, the CDR3 reads TGTGCCACAAGGGGACAGGGCCTAGATAATTCACCCCTCCACTTT.

V and J are TRBV18 and TRBJ2-3; maybe TRBD2 (6 bases). Trimming pared 2 bases from V and 1 base from J, leaving 16 bases between. The germline CDR1 and CDR2 sequences are KGHSH and LQKENI. The CDR3 has 17 residues. Here the CDR3 DNA reads TGTGCCAGCTCACCAGTTGGGGCGGGGTCTGGCACAGATACGCAGTATTTT. Its translation: CASSPVGAGSGTDTQYF.

The rearrangement joins TRBV4-2 to TRBJ2-2, with 11 nucleotides matching TRBD2. The CDR3 contains 17 residues. Germline V lookup: CDR1 LGHNA, CDR2 YNFKEQ. V lost 2 bases, J lost 4 bases, and 6 bases stayed unmatched. For the CDR3, the DNA is TGTGCCAGCAGCCAACTACTCGGACTAGCGGGCACCGGGGAGCTGTTTTTT. Encoded protein: CASSQLLGLAGTGELFF.

This clone occurred once. The chain couples TRBV7-2 to TRBJ2-7; weak D call: TRBD1 (6 bases). The CDR3 contains 14 residues. Germline CDR1 SGHTA, CDR2 FQGNSA. Between the trimmed V and J ends, which lost 5 bases and 0 bases, there was a span of 11 bases. The CDR3 protein is CASSVPRGSYEQYF. Written as DNA, the CDR3 is TGTGCCAGCAGCGTACCCAGGGGCTCCTACGAGCAGTACTTC.

The gene calls are TRBV19 and TRBJ1-1; weak D call: TRBD1 (6 bases). The CDR3 sequence is 15 residues long. The germline CDR1 and CDR2 sequences are LNHDA and SQIVND (reference sequence). V was trimmed by 8 bases and J by 1 base, leaving 17 bases between them. In DNA form, the CDR3 reads TGTGCCAGTCTGCCCTTCGGACAGACGAACACTGAAGCTTTCTTT. Protein: CASLPFGQTNTEAFF.

This chain joins TRBV2 and TRBJ2-1; tentative D call: TRBD2 (6 bases). Germline V gene sequence: CDR1 SNHLY, CDR2 FYNNEI. V lost 8 bases, J lost 7 bases, and 12 bases lay in between. The CDR3 contains 12 residues. CDR3 in amino acids: CASEGRSNEQFF. As DNA, the CDR3 is TGTGCCAGCGAAGGGAGGAGTAATGAGCAGTTCTTC.

This sequence joins TRBV19 and TRBJ2-6; the D is unclear. V lost 0 bases and J 0 bases, leaving 3 bases between the germline ends. Per the germline V gene, CDR1 is LNHDA and CDR2 is SQIVND (reference sequence). This CDR3 has 15 amino acids. CDR3 protein: CASSIDFSGANVLTF. CDR3 sequence (DNA): TGTGCCAGTAGTATAGACTTCTCTGGGGCCAACGTCCTGACTTTC.

This chain joins TRBV28 and TRBJ2-2; D is perhaps TRBD1 (5 bases). Per the germline V gene, CDR1 is MDHEN and CDR2 is SYDVKM. This CDR3 region has 12 residues. Deletions cut 8 bases from V and 6 bases from J, with 10 bases between. The CDR3 DNA is TGTGCCAGCTTGTCAGGGCCCGGGGAGCTGTTTTTT. It encodes CASLSGPGELFF.